This T cell receptor (beta chain) derives from a study of blood T cell repertoires in COVID-19. In the study overall: Specimens from acute and convalescent COVID-19 originated in the United States, Italy and Spain.

Libraries were prepared by immunoSEQ multiplex PCR; TCRdb keeps only in-frame clonotypes and omits some of them. Altogether a few hundred thousand clones are present, more than 90% being singletons, with the ten largest covering approximately 2.6%. Enrolment of Seattle patients took place during active infection, and they were followed longitudinally. Sequenced material: peripheral blood. This clonotype was obtained from a person aged 18 to 29 with COVID-19, enrolled during active disease.

DNA for the CDR3: TGTGCCAGTAGTAGCGGGACAGCTATGAACACTGAAGCTTTCTTT. It translates to CASSSGTAMNTEAFF. The gene calls are TRBV19 and TRBJ1-1, with TRBD1 matching over 7 bases. Unmatched junction bases numbered 5, after V lost 4 bases and J lost 0 bases. Germline V gene data show CDR1 as LNHDA and CDR2 as SQIVND (reference sequence). CDR3 length: 15 residues.